The source of this T cell receptor beta chain is a study of shared clonotypes between healthy human individuals. Looking at the study overall: Plates per donor: three CD4 naive, three CD4 memory, two CD8 naive, one CD8 memory.

The germline V gene encodes CDR1 PRHDT and CDR2 FYEKMQ (reference sequence). V lost 1 base, J lost 4 bases, and 10 bases lay in between. CDR3 size: 14 residues. Sequencing used immunoSEQ multiplex PCR; TCRdb keeps in-frame clones, though not all of them. Of 2 million to 2.5 million clones listed, under 97% are singletons. The chain couples TRBV13 to TRBJ1-1; the D is unclear. This sequence was found in a man between 18 and 29 years old in good health. The sample was naive CD4+ T cells sorted from blood. Subset specified: CD45RA+ positively selected. The CDR3 loop is CASSLDGNGTEAFF. In DNA, the CDR3 is TGTGCCAGCAGCTTAGACGGGAATGGCACTGAAGCTTTCTTT.